This record covers a single T cell receptor (beta chain). Its antigen specificity is not known. No base quality values were provided; no much bigger clone lies one nucleotide off. This sample was taken from a study of blood T cell repertoires in COVID-19 (dated by TCRdb to between 2020 and 2021). Notes on the research overall: Collaborator samples came from the United States, Italy and Spain and covered acute and convalescent phases of COVID-19. Sample metadata almost always included a de-identified subject ID, COVID-19 status, age in years and sex. HLA class I and class II types, where available, came from metadata supplied by the sample provider rather than from assay-based typing. Samples came from the ongoing ImmuneRACE study (first 160 participants) plus 1,254 subjects from 6 global collaborators. A freely available public database, intended as a resource for researchers studying the immune response to SARS-CoV-2, is where the repertoires were released. The prospective study material was composed of cDNA or gDNA derived from T cells, B-cell-depleted T cells, or PBMCs. Deeply sampled blood TCRbeta repertoires from subjects exposed to, actively infected with, or recovered from COVID-19 were included in the dataset.

Each collaborating institution followed its own protocols to collect whole blood in K2EDTA tubes. Collaborator samples were shipped for TCRbeta analysis as frozen whole blood, isolated PBMCs, or DNA extracted from either sample type. The immunoSEQ Assay, a bias-controlled multiplex PCR, was used to amplify TCRbeta CDR3 regions from genomic DNA. For the original study's pipeline: Within the assay, amplification of reference gene primers was used to estimate how many nucleated cells each sample contained. Sequence reads were collapsed and filtered to measure the absolute abundance of every unique TCRbeta CDR3 rearrangement. For each sample, productive Simpson clonality was calculated by taking the square root of Simpson's diversity index across productive rearrangements. TCRdb provides this immuneACCESS table in a form limited to in-frame rearrangements. Some clones are lacking; in checked studies, under half of them reflect an unresolved V gene, and why the rest are absent is not known. The V and J calls and clone size are taken from that table; D and trimming were inferred from the DNA. In all, the sample holds over 100,000 clones, and about four fifths of those were seen once. About a sixth of the sample is taken by the ten largest.

The full study reports these points: The quantity of clinical and demographic metadata differed by source and by participant and was supplied without curation.

The sequenced material came from peripheral blood. This TCR was recovered from a man between 60 and 70 years old with active or convalescent COVID-19.

The DNA is TGTGCCAGCAGCTTGGGGAGAATAGCGGGAGCTCGTACAAATGAGCAGTTCTTC. Its translation is CASSLGRIAGARTNEQFF. Recombination linked TRBV7-9 to TRBJ2-1, and 9 junctional nucleotides match TRBD2. From cysteine to phenylalanine, the CDR3 is 18 amino acids long. The only DNA kept is the CDR3, 54 bases in frame from the first base. The germline V gene (reference sequence) supplies CDR1 SEHNR and CDR2 FQNEAQ. For this chain, trimming is 3 bases at the V end and 7 bases at the J end, and the number of junction bases without a gene match is 16.